This passage covers 11 T cell receptor beta chains from one sample sequenced in a study of a mutant IDH1 vaccine in newly diagnosed glioma. Time point indicated: baseline, week 1 (first vaccination visit). Treatment given: pre-vaccination baseline after standard-of-care therapy. Sequencing was performed with immunoSEQ multiplex PCR; in TCRdb, only in-frame clones are kept and a portion is missing. Of around 26,000 clones listed, roughly 93% are singletons. Sequenced here: PBMCs, sampled from a glioma patient treated with radiotherapy, temozolomide or both. These receptors were taken from a man aged 35 to 55 with glioma.

The V gene is TRBV9, the J gene TRBJ2-1, with D possibly being TRBD2 (6 bases). The CDR3 sequence is 16 residues long. The V end was cut by 0 bases, the J end by 6 bases, with 16 bases between. Germline V CDR1 and CDR2: SGDLS, YYNGEE. The CDR3 sequence: CASSVVVGGGVNEQFF. The CDR3 DNA reads as TGTGCCAGCAGCGTAGTTGTTGGGGGAGGAGTCAATGAGCAGTTCTTC.

The gene calls are TRBV18 and TRBJ2-1; 9 bases are a match to TRBD1. Trimming at V came to 4 bases and at J to 7 bases, leaving 8 bases not matched to a gene. Per germline, CDR1 KGHSH and CDR2 LQKENI. The CDR3 covers 15 residues. CDR3 DNA: TGTGCCAGCTCACACTCTCGACAGGGGGGTAATGAGCAGTTCTTC. This encodes CASSHSRQGGNEQFF.

J is TRBJ1-2 and V is TRBV28; D may be TRBD1 (6 bases). Trimming removed 2 bases from V and 4 bases from J, with 11 bases in between. CDR3 size: 14 residues. Germline values: CDR1 MDHEN, CDR2 SYDVKM. This chain's CDR3 is CASSLGTIGYGYTF. The CDR3 nucleotides are TGTGCCAGCAGTTTAGGGACAATAGGCTATGGCTACACCTTC.

The chain uses TRBV2 and TRBJ2-3; 12 bases agree with TRBD2. There are 15 residues in the CDR3. Trimming at V came to 4 bases and at J to 3 bases, leaving 2 bases not matched to a gene. Germline V gene lookup returns CDR1 SNHLY and CDR2 FYNNEI. The CDR3 DNA is TGTGCCAGCAGTGTGGGGACTAGCGGGACAGATACGCAGTATTTT. Translation: CASSVGTSGTDTQYF.

The chain combines TRBV9 with TRBJ2-6; 11 nucleotides line up with TRBD1. CDR1 and CDR2 from the germline V gene are SGDLS and YYNGEE. V lost 4 bases to trimming and J lost 2 bases; unmatched junction nucleotides: 8. This CDR3 region has 18 residues. CDR3 protein: CASSPWTGGYTGANVLTF. The CDR3 coding sequence is TGTGCCAGCAGCCCCTGGACAGGGGGCTACACTGGGGCCAACGTCCTGACTTTC.

This clone was detected only once. CDR3 protein: CASSQDGYEQYF. The CDR3 region has the DNA TGTGCCAGCAGCCAAGATGGCTACGAGCAGTACTTC. V is TRBV4-2 and J is TRBJ2-7; D is unclear. Germline V CDR1 and CDR2: LGHNA, YNFKEQ. Trimming shortened V by 0 bases and J by 3 bases, and 3 bases separated the two germline ends. This CDR3 is built from 12 residues.

The genes are TRBV2 and TRBJ1-4, with D possibly matching TRBD1 (5 bases). Germline loops: CDR1 SNHLY, CDR2 FYNNEI. This CDR3 has 12 residues. Trimming removed 6 bases from V and 6 bases from J, with 8 bases in between. CDR3 DNA sequence: TGTGCCAGCAGGACAGATGATGAAAAACTGTTTTTT. Translation: CASRTDDEKLFF. The full variable domain, in which reference TRBV2 and TRBJ1-4 provide the parts outside the CDR3, is EPEVTQTPSHQVTQMGQEVILRCVPISNHLYFYWYRQILGQKVEFLVSFYNNEISEKSEIFDDQFSVERPDGSNFTLKIRSTKLEDSAMYFCASRTDDEKLFFGSGTQLSVL.

The chain uses TRBV25-1 and TRBJ1-2; D might be TRBD1 (5 bases). The CDR3 is 14 amino acids. The V end was cut by 6 bases, the J end by 3 bases, with 14 bases between. In germline, CDR1 is MGHDK, CDR2 SYGVNS. CDR3 nucleotide sequence: TGTGCCAGCAGCCACCGGGGCGCAGACTATGGCTACACCTTC. Its translation: CASSHRGADYGYTF.

The chain combines TRBV4-3 with TRBJ2-7; 7 bases match TRBD1. V lost 3 bases to trimming and J lost 2 bases; unmatched junction nucleotides: 4. The germline CDR1 and CDR2 sequences are LGHNA and YSLEER. CDR3 length: 14 residues. Here the CDR3 DNA reads TGCGCCAGCAGCCAGGACAGGTGGACCTACGAGCAGTACTTC. Its translation: CASSQDRWTYEQYF.

The rearrangement links TRBV30 to TRBJ2-1, with TRBD2 matching 9 bases. The CDR3 extends over 13 amino acids. Germline values: CDR1 GTSNPN, CDR2 SVGIG (reference sequence). V dropped 3 bases and J dropped 10; count of bases not matched to a gene: 7. The CDR3 region has the DNA TGTGCCTGGAGCGATGGGCTAGCGGGGGAGCAGTTCTTC. The encoded protein is CAWSDGLAGEQFF.

The chain employs TRBV4-1 and TRBJ2-1; 9 bases match TRBD2. This CDR3 has 17 amino acids. Trimming cost V 4 bases and J 3 bases; bases outside gene matches: 10. Germline assignment: CDR1 MGHRA and CDR2 YSYEKL. The CDR3 protein is CASSRAGGGEFYNEQFF. Here the CDR3 DNA reads TGCGCCAGCAGCCGCGCCGGCGGGGGGGAGTTCTACAATGAGCAGTTCTTC.